Here is one T cell receptor beta chain with its context. Its antigen is not identified. The data belong to a study of shared clonotypes between healthy human individuals. Study summary: Each donor's CD4 naive and CD4 memory cells filled three plates apiece, CD8 naive two, and CD8 memory one.

Overall study results and limits: Memory subsets had estimated richness that was generally smaller than that of naive subsets. Read depth was anticipated to influence clonotype sharing among donors.

On sorted subsets, replicate PCRs used about 180 ng DNA, or some 27,000 T cell genomes. The data were produced by immunoSEQ multiplex PCR, yet TCRdb's version contains in-frame clones alone and is incomplete. The sample includes nearly 750,000 clones, about two thirds of them seen just once. Sequencing was performed on memory CD4+ T cells sorted from blood. Subset in this sample: CD45RA-negative fraction. The TCR was taken from a woman in her 30s in good health.

The CDR3 spells CASSKGQLVRVQPQHF. CDR3 nucleotide sequence: TGTGCCAGCAGCAAAGGGCAGCTAGTCCGCGTTCAGCCCCAGCATTTT. This rearrangement joins TRBV21-1 to TRBJ1-5. TRBV21-1 is flagged as a pseudogene. This CDR3 is built from 16 residues.